The next 16 T cell receptor beta chains were all read from a single sample in a study of siplizumab effects on memory and regulatory T cells. The assay was immunoSEQ multiplex PCR, and TCRdb's table has in-frame clones only and misses some. The sample shows more than 95,000 clones, roughly 94% of them seen only once. The specimen was non-Treg CD4+ T cells sorted from blood. These receptors all stem from a human donor in good health.

V and J are TRBV5-4 and TRBJ1-4, with 7 bases matching TRBD1. The CDR3 is 15 amino acids. Trimming took 3 bases from V and 4 from J; bases not matched to a gene: 6. Per germline, CDR1 SGHNT and CDR2 YYREEE (reference sequence). CDR3 DNA: TGTGCCAGCAGCTCTGGACAGGACCATAATGAAAAACTGTTTTTT. This codes for CASSSGQDHNEKLFF.

The chain employs TRBV7-2 and TRBJ1-2; 9 bases align to TRBD1. This CDR3 is built from 17 residues. The V segment lost 0 bases and the J segment 1 base; nucleotides outside the gene matches: 6. Germline CDR1 SGHTA, CDR2 FQGNSA. The CDR3 spells CASSLAAPGQGNYGYTF. The CDR3, as DNA: TGTGCCAGCAGCTTAGCCGCACCGGGACAGGGTAACTATGGCTACACCTTC.

The rearrangement links TRBV9 to TRBJ2-2; D is unclear. The CDR3 extends over 16 amino acids. V was shortened by 3 bases and J by 2 bases, with 14 bases between the two germline ends. The V gene's germline CDR1 is SGDLS and CDR2 YYNGEE. The CDR3 sequence: CASSARVPRNTGELFF. DNA for the CDR3: TGTGCCAGCAGCGCAAGAGTTCCGAGAAACACCGGGGAGCTGTTTTTT.

Only one count was recorded for this clone. This chain links TRBV11-1 with TRBJ2-7; unclear D gene. This CDR3 region has 13 residues. Germline V gene lookup returns CDR1 SGHAT and CDR2 FQDESV (reference sequence). Trimming cost V 3 bases and J 6 bases, with 12 bases left between them. The CDR3 loop reads CASSLVYAGEQYF. Written as DNA, the CDR3 is TGTGCCAGCAGCTTGGTGTATGCCGGCGAGCAGTACTTC.

This clone was detected once. The chain couples TRBV5-1 to TRBJ2-3; the D gene is possibly TRBD2 (7 bases). Trimming stripped 6 bases from V and 4 bases from J, with 18 bases between. Per germline, CDR1 SGHRS and CDR2 YFSETQ. The CDR3 runs 15 residues. The CDR3: CASKGESGIADTQYF. CDR3 in DNA: TGCGCCAGCAAGGGGGAAAGCGGGATAGCAGATACGCAGTATTTT.

V gene TRBV6-5 combines with J gene TRBJ1-4; D possibly corresponds to TRBD1 (5 bases). V was clipped by 0 bases and J by 4 bases, with 9 bases between them. This CDR3 is 15 amino acids long. In germline, CDR1 is MNHEY, CDR2 SVGAGI. The CDR3 coding sequence is TGTGCCAGCAGTTACTCGGGACGGTTTAATGAAAAACTGTTTTTT. This translates into CASSYSGRFNEKLFF.

This clone was picked up a small number of times. The genes are TRBV6-4 and TRBJ1-6, with D tentatively TRBD1 (6 bases). The CDR3 consists of 14 residues. The V end lost 8 bases, the J end lost 9 bases, and 17 bases lay between the germline ends. Looked up from germline, CDR1 is MRHNA and CDR2 is SNTAGT. DNA of the CDR3: TGTGCCAGCGCAGGACAGCCCGGTAGTTCACCCCTCCACTTT. Its translation is CASAGQPGSSPLHF.

The rearrangement joins TRBV7-2 to TRBJ2-3, with D possibly being TRBD2 (6 bases). Germline values: CDR1 SGHTA, CDR2 FQGNSA. V was trimmed by 6 bases and J by 5 bases, leaving 15 bases between them. The CDR3 has 14 residues. The CDR3 sequence: CASSTYLTRDTQYF. The CDR3 bases are TGTGCCAGCAGTACTTATCTGACTAGAGATACGCAGTATTTT.

V and J are TRBV28 and TRBJ2-7; D not resolved. The germline V gene has CDR1 MDHEN and CDR2 SYDVKM. This CDR3 has 11 amino acids. The V gene lost 8 bases and the J gene lost 7 bases, with 12 bases spanning the gap. The DNA for the CDR3 is TGTGCCAGCTCAAACCCCAGGGAGCAGTACTTC. This sequence encodes CASSNPREQYF.

This chain uses TRBV7-9 with TRBJ2-1, with 8 bases that match TRBD2. The V segment lost 2 bases and the J segment 3 bases; nucleotides outside the gene matches: 9. Germline CDR1 reads SEHNR; CDR2 reads FQNEAQ (reference sequence). This CDR3 comprises 17 residues. The CDR3 region is CASSLLGGLAGYNEQFF. The CDR3 DNA sequence: TGTGCCAGCAGCTTATTGGGGGGGCTAGCGGGCTACAATGAGCAGTTCTTC. Based on the CDR3 plus reference TRBV7-9 and TRBJ2-1, the full variable domain is DTGVSQNPRHKITKRGQNVTFRCDPISEHNRLYWYRQTLGQGPEFLTYFQNEAQLEKSRLLSDRFSAERPKGSFSTLEIQRTEQGDSAMYLCASSLLGGLAGYNEQFFGPGTRLTVL.

The chain is built from TRBV6-5 and TRBJ1-1; D is ambiguous. The germline V gene encodes CDR1 MNHEY and CDR2 SVGAGI. The CDR3 consists of 16 residues. The V gene lost 3 bases and the J gene lost 0 bases, with 14 bases spanning the gap. The CDR3 bases are TGTGCCAGCAGTTATCAGAACCGGGCCCTGAACACTGAAGCTTTCTTT. Translating it yields CASSYQNRALNTEAFF.

This chain links TRBV30 with TRBJ2-5; D is perhaps TRBD2 (5 bases). V shed 5 bases and J shed 12 bases, with 19 bases lying between them. CDR1 and CDR2 (germline): GTSNPN, SVGIG (reference sequence). The CDR3 totals 12 residues. The CDR3: CAWSAVKGSEYF. The CDR3 DNA follows: TGTGCCTGGTCGGCTGTAAAAGGTAGCGAGTACTTC.

The CDR3 DNA follows: TGTGCCAGCTCACCACCGACAGAATATACCGGTGAAAAACTGTTTTTT. Protein sequence: CASSPPTEYTGEKLFF. This chain joins TRBV18 and TRBJ1-4; D is possibly TRBD1 (5 bases). Per germline, CDR1 KGHSH and CDR2 LQKENI. The V gene lost 0 bases and the J gene lost 7 bases, with 15 bases spanning the gap. This CDR3 spans 16 amino acids. Full variable domain (missing parts from reference TRBV18 and TRBJ1-4): NAGVMQNPRHLVRRRGQEARLRCSPMKGHSHVYWYRQLPEEGLKFMVYLQKENIIDESGMPKERFSAEFPKEGPSILRIQQVVRGDSAAYFCASSPPTEYTGEKLFFGSGTQLSVL.

The V and J genes are TRBV2 and TRBJ2-5; 9 nucleotides match TRBD2. This CDR3 contains 16 residues. Germline V gene sequence: CDR1 SNHLY, CDR2 FYNNEI. V shed 1 base and J 2 bases; nucleotides not matched to a gene: 5. CDR3 coding DNA: TGTGCCAGCAGTGAAGGGCAAGCGGGGGGTCAAGAGACCCAGTACTTC. The encoded protein is CASSEGQAGGQETQYF.

The chain combines TRBV6-5 with TRBJ1-5; D is undetermined. The CDR3 length is 15 residues. Germline lookup yields CDR1 MNHEY and CDR2 SVGAGI. V lost 2 bases and J 1 base, leaving 9 bases between the germline ends. The CDR3 sequence is CASSYARGSNQPQHF. CDR3 nucleotides: TGTGCCAGCAGTTACGCCCGGGGAAGCAATCAGCCCCAGCATTTT.

The CDR3 nucleotides read TGTGCCACCCGGAAAGGGTCTGGGACAGATACGCAGTATTTT. This codes for CATRKGSGTDTQYF. V usage is TRBV7-9 and J usage is TRBJ2-3; D gene ambiguous. Trimming removed 10 bases from V and 3 bases from J, with 17 bases in between. Germline V gene lookup returns CDR1 SEHNR and CDR2 FQNEAQ (reference sequence). The CDR3 is 14 residues long. Full variable domain (remainder filled in from reference TRBV7-9 and TRBJ2-3): DTGVSQNPRHKITKRGQNVTFRCDPISEHNRLYWYRQTLGQGPEFLTYFQNEAQLEKSRLLSDRFSAERPKGSFSTLEIQRTEQGDSAMYLCATRKGSGTDTQYFGPGTRLTVL.